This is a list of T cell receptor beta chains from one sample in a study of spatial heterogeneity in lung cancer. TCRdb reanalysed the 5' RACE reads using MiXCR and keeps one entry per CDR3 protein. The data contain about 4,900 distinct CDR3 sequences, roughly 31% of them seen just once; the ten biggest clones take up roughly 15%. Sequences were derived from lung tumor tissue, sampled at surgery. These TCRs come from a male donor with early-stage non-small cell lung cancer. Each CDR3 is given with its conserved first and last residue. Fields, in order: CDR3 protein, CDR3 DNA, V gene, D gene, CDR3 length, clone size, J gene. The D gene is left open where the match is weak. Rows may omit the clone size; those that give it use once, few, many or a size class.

CDR3aa: CASSYSGRSVQPQHF; CDR3nt: TGTGCCAGCAGTTACTCAGGTCGGTCAGTTCAGCCCCAGCATTTT; v_gene: TRBV6-2/TRBV6-3; d_gene: NA; len: 15; abundance: few; j_gene: TRBJ1-5
CDR3aa: CASGPRGFTF; CDR3nt: TGTGCCAGCGGCCCTAGGGGTTTCACCTTC; v_gene: TRBV28; d_gene: NA; len: 10; abundance: NA; j_gene: TRBJ1-2
CDR3aa: CASSAWISQETQYF; CDR3nt: TGTGCCAGCAGTGCGTGGATAAGCCAAGAGACCCAGTACTTC; v_gene: TRBV6-1; d_gene: NA; len: 14; abundance: NA; j_gene: TRBJ2-5
CDR3aa: CASSGTASYEQYF; CDR3nt: TGTGCCAGCAGTGGGACAGCTTCCTACGAGCAGTACTTC; v_gene: TRBV6-1; d_gene: NA; len: 13; abundance: NA; j_gene: TRBJ2-7
CDR3aa: CASSERGGRTATNEKLFF; CDR3nt: TGTGCCAGCAGTGAACGGGGGGGACGGACTGCAACTAATGAAAAACTGTTTTTT; v_gene: TRBV6-1; d_gene: NA; len: 18; abundance: medium-sized; j_gene: TRBJ1-4
CDR3aa: CASSPTRRQGSSYGYTF; CDR3nt: TGTGCCAGCAGCCCCACACGAAGACAGGGCTCTTCCTATGGCTACACCTTC; v_gene: TRBV6-5; d_gene: TRBD1; len: 17; abundance: medium-sized; j_gene: TRBJ1-2
CDR3aa: CASSREGLAGTGELFF; CDR3nt: TGTGCCAGCAGCCGTGAGGGACTAGCCGGCACCGGGGAGCTGTTTTTT; v_gene: TRBV7-2; d_gene: TRBD2; len: 16; abundance: medium-sized; j_gene: TRBJ2-2
CDR3aa: CSVGQVNTGELFF; CDR3nt: TGCAGCGTTGGACAGGTTAACACCGGGGAGCTGTTTTTT; v_gene: TRBV29-1; d_gene: NA; len: 13; abundance: NA; j_gene: TRBJ2-2
CDR3aa: CASRDYSYEQYF; CDR3nt: TGTGCCAGCAGGGATTACAGCTACGAGCAGTACTTC; v_gene: TRBV2; d_gene: NA; len: 12; abundance: many; j_gene: TRBJ2-7
CDR3aa: CASSPSGNTIYF; CDR3nt: TGTGCCAGCAGCCCCTCTGGAAACACCATATATTTT; v_gene: TRBV28; d_gene: NA; len: 12; abundance: medium-sized; j_gene: TRBJ1-3
CDR3aa: CASSVGGQQETQYF; CDR3nt: TGTGCCAGCAGCGTAGGAGGGCAGCAAGAGACCCAGTACTTC; v_gene: TRBV9; d_gene: NA; len: 14; abundance: medium-sized; j_gene: TRBJ2-5
CDR3aa: CASSLLPLASGGDNEQFF; CDR3nt: TGTGCCAGCAGCTTATTACCCCTGGCCAGCGGAGGCGACAATGAGCAGTTCTTC; v_gene: TRBV11-1; d_gene: NA; len: 18; abundance: few; j_gene: TRBJ2-1
CDR3aa: CATSDLGSEQFF; CDR3nt: TGTGCCACCAGTGATTTAGGGAGTGAGCAGTTCTTC; v_gene: TRBV24-1; d_gene: NA; len: 12; abundance: NA; j_gene: TRBJ2-1
CDR3aa: CASSLILAGAGELFF; CDR3nt: TGTGCCAGCAGTTTAATCCTAGCGGGAGCCGGGGAGCTGTTTTTT; v_gene: TRBV12-3/TRBV12-4; d_gene: TRBD2; len: 15; abundance: NA; j_gene: TRBJ2-2
CDR3aa: CASSLAVSSSLETQYF; CDR3nt: TGTGCCAGCAGCTTGGCCGTCTCGTCAAGTTTAGAGACCCAGTACTTC; v_gene: TRBV7-2; d_gene: NA; len: 16; abundance: medium-sized; j_gene: TRBJ2-5
CDR3aa: CASSSPGAYNEQFF; CDR3nt: TGTGCCAGCAGCTCCCCCGGGGCCTACAATGAGCAGTTCTTC; v_gene: TRBV7-2; d_gene: NA; len: 14; abundance: few; j_gene: TRBJ2-1
CDR3aa: CASSQDQGEGDTQYF; CDR3nt: TGCGCCAGCAGCCAAGATCAGGGGGAGGGAGATACGCAGTATTTT; v_gene: TRBV4-3; d_gene: NA; len: 15; abundance: NA; j_gene: TRBJ2-3
CDR3aa: CASSRTGTGLETYEQYF; CDR3nt: TGCGCCAGCAGTCGAACCGGGACAGGGCTCGAAACCTACGAGCAGTACTTC; v_gene: TRBV10-1; d_gene: TRBD1; len: 17; abundance: medium-sized; j_gene: TRBJ2-7
CDR3aa: CSARVVREGRGEQYF; CDR3nt: TGCAGTGCTAGAGTCGTTAGGGAGGGCCGAGGCGAGCAGTACTTC; v_gene: TRBV20-1; d_gene: TRBD2; len: 15; abundance: NA; j_gene: TRBJ2-7
CDR3aa: CASSPQDRQTQYF; CDR3nt: TGTGCCAGCAGCCCCCAAGATCGACAGACCCAGTACTTC; v_gene: TRBV3-1; d_gene: NA; len: 13; abundance: few; j_gene: TRBJ2-5
CDR3aa: CSASGAGGYEQYF; CDR3nt: TGCAGTGCTAGCGGGGCGGGGGGCTACGAGCAGTACTTC; v_gene: TRBV20-1; d_gene: TRBD2; len: 13; abundance: NA; j_gene: TRBJ2-7
CDR3aa: CASSLVSYEQYF; CDR3nt: TGCGCCAGCAGCTTGGTAAGCTACGAGCAGTACTTC; v_gene: TRBV5-1; d_gene: NA; len: 12; abundance: medium-sized; j_gene: TRBJ2-7
CDR3aa: CASRGSNQPQHF; CDR3nt: TGTGCCAGCAGGGGCAGCAATCAGCCCCAGCATTTT; v_gene: TRBV2; d_gene: NA; len: 12; abundance: medium-sized; j_gene: TRBJ1-5
CDR3aa: CASNRGWNGETQYF; CDR3nt: TGTGCCAGCAATCGGGGTTGGAATGGAGAGACCCAGTACTTC; v_gene: TRBV7-2; d_gene: NA; len: 14; abundance: NA; j_gene: TRBJ2-5
CDR3aa: CASSYSGLAGVYNEQFF; CDR3nt: TGTGCCAGCAGTTACTCGGGGCTAGCGGGAGTCTACAATGAGCAGTTCTTC; v_gene: TRBV6-2/TRBV6-3; d_gene: TRBD2; len: 17; abundance: NA; j_gene: TRBJ2-1
CDR3aa: CASSIVGNTGELFF; CDR3nt: TGTGCCAGTAGTATAGTAGGGAACACCGGGGAGCTGTTTTTT; v_gene: TRBV19; d_gene: NA; len: 14; abundance: NA; j_gene: TRBJ2-2
CDR3aa: CASSLRTHSGGAYNEQFF; CDR3nt: TGTGCCAGCAGTTTACGCACCCATAGCGGGGGTGCCTACAATGAGCAGTTCTTC; v_gene: TRBV28; d_gene: TRBD2; len: 18; abundance: NA; j_gene: TRBJ2-1
CDR3aa: CASSDRLGREKLFF; CDR3nt: TGTGCCAGCAGCGATCGACTGGGCCGTGAAAAACTGTTTTTT; v_gene: TRBV5-5; d_gene: NA; len: 14; abundance: NA; j_gene: TRBJ1-4
CDR3aa: CASSASGYRTDTQYF; CDR3nt: TGCGCCAGCAGCGCTAGCGGATATCGCACAGATACGCAGTATTTT; v_gene: TRBV5-1; d_gene: TRBD2; len: 15; abundance: NA; j_gene: TRBJ2-3
CDR3aa: CASSYPGGPTGELFF; CDR3nt: TGTGCCAGCAGTTACCCCGGGGGGCCCACCGGGGAGCTGTTTTTT; v_gene: TRBV6-8; d_gene: NA; len: 15; abundance: medium-sized; j_gene: TRBJ2-2
CDR3aa: CSVANPVGVQSSYEQYF; CDR3nt: TGCAGCGTTGCAAACCCCGTAGGCGTACAGAGCTCCTACGAGCAGTACTTC; v_gene: TRBV29-1; d_gene: NA; len: 17; abundance: NA; j_gene: TRBJ2-7
CDR3aa: CASSPDRAHNQPQHF; CDR3nt: TGTGCCAGCAGCCCGGACAGGGCCCATAATCAGCCCCAGCATTTT; v_gene: TRBV12-3/TRBV12-4; d_gene: TRBD1; len: 15; abundance: NA; j_gene: TRBJ1-5
CDR3aa: CSVDDRVGSYNEQFF; CDR3nt: TGCAGCGTTGACGACAGGGTAGGCTCCTACAATGAGCAGTTCTTC; v_gene: TRBV29-1; d_gene: TRBD1; len: 15; abundance: NA; j_gene: TRBJ2-1
CDR3aa: CAISAGTRSSGNTIYF; CDR3nt: TGTGCCATCAGCGCGGGGACACGCTCCTCTGGAAACACCATATATTTT; v_gene: TRBV10-3; d_gene: NA; len: 16; abundance: NA; j_gene: TRBJ1-3
CDR3aa: CATLNVPDTQYF; CDR3nt: TGTGCCACCCTGAATGTCCCAGATACGCAGTATTTT; v_gene: TRBV10-3; d_gene: NA; len: 12; abundance: NA; j_gene: TRBJ2-3
CDR3aa: CATSGKGGPLDEQYF; CDR3nt: TGTGCCACCAGTGGAAAGGGGGGGCCCTTGGACGAGCAGTACTTC; v_gene: TRBV24-1; d_gene: NA; len: 15; abundance: NA; j_gene: TRBJ2-7